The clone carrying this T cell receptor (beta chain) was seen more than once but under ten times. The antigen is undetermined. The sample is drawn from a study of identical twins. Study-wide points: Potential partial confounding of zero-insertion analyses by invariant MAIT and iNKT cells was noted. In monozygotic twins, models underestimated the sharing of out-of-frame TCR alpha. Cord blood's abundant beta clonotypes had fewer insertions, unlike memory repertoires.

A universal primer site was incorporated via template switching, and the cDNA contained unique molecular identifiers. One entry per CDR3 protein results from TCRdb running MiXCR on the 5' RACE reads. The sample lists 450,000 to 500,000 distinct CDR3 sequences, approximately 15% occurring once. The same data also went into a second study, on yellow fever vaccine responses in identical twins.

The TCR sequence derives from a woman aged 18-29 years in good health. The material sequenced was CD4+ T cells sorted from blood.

The CDR3 region is CASSLPGTGGFKTQYF. In nucleotides, the CDR3 is TGTGCCAGCAGCTTACCCGGGACAGGGGGATTCAAGACCCAGTACTTC. This chain uses TRBV7-9 with TRBJ2-5; 11 bases agree with TRBD1. V was pared by 2 bases and J by 6 bases, with 8 bases of the junction left unmatched. Germline CDR1 SEHNR, CDR2 FQNEAQ (reference sequence). The CDR3 consists of 16 residues.